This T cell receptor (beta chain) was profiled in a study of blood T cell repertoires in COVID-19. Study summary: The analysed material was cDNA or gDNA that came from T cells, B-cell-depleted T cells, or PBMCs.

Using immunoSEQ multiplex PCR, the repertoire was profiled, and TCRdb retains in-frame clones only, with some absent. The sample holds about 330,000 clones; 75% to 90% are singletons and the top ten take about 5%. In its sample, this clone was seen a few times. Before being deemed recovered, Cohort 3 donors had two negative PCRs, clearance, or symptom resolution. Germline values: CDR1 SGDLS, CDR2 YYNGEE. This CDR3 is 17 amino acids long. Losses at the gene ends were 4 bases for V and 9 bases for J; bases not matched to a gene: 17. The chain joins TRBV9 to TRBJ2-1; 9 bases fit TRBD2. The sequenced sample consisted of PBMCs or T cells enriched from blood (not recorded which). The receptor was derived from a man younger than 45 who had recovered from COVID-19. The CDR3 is CASSPYQTSGITSEQFF. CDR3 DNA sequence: TGTGCCAGCAGCCCGTATCAGACTAGCGGTATAACGAGTGAGCAGTTCTTC.